This TCR beta chain was profiled in a study of shared clonotypes between healthy human individuals. V was trimmed by 6 bases and J by 0 bases, leaving 8 bases between them. The CDR3 is 14 amino acids. Looked up from germline, CDR1 is LNHNV and CDR2 is YYDKDF (reference sequence). Naive CD8 cells were CD45RO-negative, positively selected for CCR7, excluding terminally differentiated effector memory CD45RA+ cells. The protocol was immunoSEQ multiplex PCR, while the TCRdb copy is restricted to in-frame clones and leaves out a portion. The data show about 590,000 clones, less than 97% seen once. This TCR was sampled from a woman in her twenties or thirties in good health. Specimen: naive CD8+ T cells sorted from blood. The rearrangement joins TRBV15 to TRBJ2-2; D call uncertain. CDR3 nucleotide sequence: TGTGCCACCAGTTTGCCCCCGAACACCGGGGAGCTGTTTTTT. Translated: CATSLPPNTGELFF.